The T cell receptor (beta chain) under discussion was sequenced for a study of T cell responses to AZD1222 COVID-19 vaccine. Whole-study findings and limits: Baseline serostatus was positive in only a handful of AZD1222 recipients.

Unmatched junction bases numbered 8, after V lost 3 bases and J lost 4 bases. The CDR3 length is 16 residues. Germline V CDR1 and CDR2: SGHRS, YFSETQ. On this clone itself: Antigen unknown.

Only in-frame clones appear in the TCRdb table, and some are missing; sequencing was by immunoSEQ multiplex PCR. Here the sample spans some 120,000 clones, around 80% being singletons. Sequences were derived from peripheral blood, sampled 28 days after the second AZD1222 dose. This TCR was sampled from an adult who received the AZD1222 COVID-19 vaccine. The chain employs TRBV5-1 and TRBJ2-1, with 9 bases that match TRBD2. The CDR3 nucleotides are TGCGCCAGCAGCTGGGATTCTAGCGGGGCTTACAATGAGCAGTTCTTC. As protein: CASSWDSSGAYNEQFF.